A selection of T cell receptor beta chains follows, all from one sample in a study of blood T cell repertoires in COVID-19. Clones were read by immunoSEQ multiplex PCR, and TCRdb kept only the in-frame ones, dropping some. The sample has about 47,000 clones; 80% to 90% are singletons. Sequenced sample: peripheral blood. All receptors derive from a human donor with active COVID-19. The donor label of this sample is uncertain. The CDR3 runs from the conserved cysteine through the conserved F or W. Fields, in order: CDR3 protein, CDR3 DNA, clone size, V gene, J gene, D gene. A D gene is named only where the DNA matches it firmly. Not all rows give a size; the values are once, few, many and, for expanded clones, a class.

CASSQGTRSYGYTF	TGTGCCAGCAGCCAAGGGACACGATCCTATGGCTACACCTTC	once	TRBV3-1/TRBV3-2	TRBJ1-2	-
CASSINEERGQHF	TGTGCCAGTAGTATAAATGAAGAGAGAGGTCAGCATTTT	-	TRBV19	TRBJ1-5	-
CAWSPGQTGNTIYF	TGTGCCTGGAGTCCGGGACAGACTGGAAACACCATATATTTT	-	TRBV30	TRBJ1-3	TRBD1
CASSSVGGYHEQYF	TGTGCCAGCAGTTCGGTCGGGGGGTACCACGAGCAGTACTTC	few	TRBV11-2	TRBJ2-7	TRBD2
CASSLIGGNQPQHF	TGTGCCAGCAGCTTAATAGGAGGTAATCAGCCCCAGCATTTT	-	TRBV7-3	TRBJ1-5	-
CASSRGSNTGELFF	TGTGCCAGCAGTCGAGGATCGAACACCGGGGAGCTGTTTTTT	once	TRBV6-5	TRBJ2-2	-
CATTGTTNTGELFF	TGTGCAACCACCGGGACAACGAACACCGGGGAGCTGTTTTTT	-	TRBV12-5	TRBJ2-2	-
CASSVDGKNIQYF	TGTGCCAGCAGCGTAGACGGCAAAAACATTCAGTACTTC	-	TRBV9	TRBJ2-4	-
CASSRGFVTRAGAYNEQFF	TGTGCCAGTAGTAGGGGTTTTGTCACAAGAGCGGGAGCCTACAATGAGCAGTTCTTC	-	TRBV19	TRBJ2-1	TRBD2
CASSTQANTEAFF	TGTGCCAGCAGTACACAGGCGAACACTGAAGCTTTCTTT	-	TRBV6-5	TRBJ1-1	-
CASSPPARRPGASYTF	TGTGCCAGCAGCCCCCCGGCCAGAAGGCCAGGTGCAAGCTACACCTTC	-	TRBV28	TRBJ1-2	-